This T cell receptor beta chain was captured in a study of control samples from healthy donors and cancer patients. Germline CDR1 reads SNHLY; CDR2 reads FYNNEI. V was shortened by 5 bases and J by 0 bases, with 8 bases between the two germline ends. The CDR3 consists of 14 residues. Note on this clone: The sample holds other DNA sequences that translate to the same CDR3.

Method: immunoSEQ multiplex PCR; TCRdb's copy keeps in-frame clones and lacks some. Of 200,000 or so clones listed, roughly 94% were seen once; the top ten hold 1.5%. The chain carries TRBV2 and TRBJ1-5; a possible D gene is TRBD1 (5 bases). The sequenced sample was blood. This receptor was identified in a man aged 50 to 59 in good health. This chain's CDR3 is CASSRQTSNQPQHF. The CDR3 nucleotides read TGTGCCAGCAGTAGACAGACTAGCAATCAGCCCCAGCATTTT.